The entry below gives a single TCR beta chain sequence along with its context. In the authors' workflow: How many nucleated cells were present was estimated from reference gene primer amplification. Method: immunoSEQ multiplex PCR; TCRdb's copy keeps in-frame clones and lacks some. D and trimming come from the DNA, and the V and J calls and clone size come from that table. The data contain about 34,000 clones, 75% of them seen just once; the ten biggest clones take up about 14%. The data derive from a study of blood T cell repertoires in COVID-19. About the research overall: Sites across the United States, Italy and Spain contributed samples from acute and convalescent COVID-19. T cells, B-cell-depleted T cells, or PBMCs supplied cDNA or gDNA.

V shed 7 bases and J 5 bases; nucleotides not matched to a gene: 14. The germline CDR1 and CDR2 sequences are LNHDA and SQIVND (reference sequence). This CDR3 has 17 residues. Sequencing input: peripheral blood. The chain joins TRBV19 to TRBJ2-2; 9 bases are a match to TRBD1. This clonotype was sampled from an elderly man with active or convalescent COVID-19. Here the CDR3 reads CASKGGTGGSFTGELFF. DNA of the CDR3: TGTGCCAGTAAGGGCGGAACAGGGGGCTCTTTTACCGGGGAGCTGTTTTTT. The entire variable domain, with the rest obtained from reference TRBV19 and TRBJ2-2, is as follows: DGGITQSPKYLFRKEGQNVTLSCEQNLNHDAMYWYRQDPGQGLRLIYYSQIVNDFQKGDIAEGYSVSREKKESFPLTVTSAQKNPTAFYLCASKGGTGGSFTGELFFGEGSRLTVL.